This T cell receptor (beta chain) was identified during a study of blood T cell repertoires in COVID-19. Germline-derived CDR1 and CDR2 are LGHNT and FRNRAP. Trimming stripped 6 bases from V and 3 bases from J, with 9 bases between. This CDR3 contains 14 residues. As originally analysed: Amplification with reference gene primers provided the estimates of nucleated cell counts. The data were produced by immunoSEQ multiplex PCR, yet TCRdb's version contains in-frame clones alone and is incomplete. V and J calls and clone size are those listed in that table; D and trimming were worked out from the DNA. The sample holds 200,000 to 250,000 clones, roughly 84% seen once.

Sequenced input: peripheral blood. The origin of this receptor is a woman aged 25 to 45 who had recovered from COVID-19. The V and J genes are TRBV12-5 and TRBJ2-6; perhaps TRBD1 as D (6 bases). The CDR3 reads CASGPGDGANVLTF. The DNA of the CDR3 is TGTGCTAGTGGCCCAGGGGATGGGGCCAACGTCCTGACTTTC.